These 26 T cell receptor beta chains were all obtained from the same sample, sequenced in a study of T-cell reconstitution after alpha-beta-depleted transplantation in children. The TCRbeta library incorporated unique molecular identifiers. MiXCR, applied by TCRdb to the PCR reads, yields one record per CDR3 protein. The data contain fewer than 700,000 distinct CDR3 sequences, 20% to 25% of them singletons. The sample was PBMCs, mostly from graft donor cells, taken 360 days after TCRalphabeta/CD19-depleted stem cell transplant. These TCRs come from a boy under three years old who had a stem cell transplant for acute myeloid leukemia, so the T cells may come from the graft donor.

About this clonotype itself: At one boundary the junction diverges from the germline segment, which might be a read error. The chain is built from TRBV6-1 and TRBJ1-4, with no clear D. Germline V gene lookup returns CDR1 MNHNS and CDR2 SASEGT. The CDR3 consists of 16 residues. As DNA, the CDR3 is TGTGCCAGCACCCGGCCGGAGGTGGTACCTAAGGAAAAACTGTTTTTT. It encodes CASTRPEVVPKEKLFF.

This clonotype was found a few times. The V and J genes are TRBV29-1 and TRBJ2-1; 13 bases map to TRBD2. The V segment lost 7 bases and the J segment 6 bases; nucleotides outside the gene matches: 9. This CDR3 is 15 amino acids long. Germline CDR1 and CDR2: SQVTM and ANQGSEA. CDR3 nucleotides: TGCAGCGGGGGACTAGCGGGGTATGTGCCCAATGAGCAGTTCTTC. Residues: CSGGLAGYVPNEQFF.

This clonotype was seen only a few times. The rearrangement links TRBV29-1 to TRBJ1-2; possible D gene TRBD1, 6 bases. This CDR3 is built from 14 residues. V gave up 0 bases and J gave up 4 bases, with 12 bases separating them. Germline V CDR1 and CDR2: SQVTM, ANQGSEA. CDR3 sequence: CSVEDGQRTYGYTF. In DNA form, the CDR3 reads TGCAGCGTTGAAGACGGACAGCGAACCTATGGCTACACCTTC.

This clonotype was recorded a few times. The chain joins TRBV6-1 to TRBJ2-6, with D possibly called TRBD1 or TRBD2 (5 bases each). In germline, CDR1 is MNHNS, CDR2 SASEGT. V lost 7 bases and J 4 bases, leaving 11 bases between the germline ends. The CDR3 covers 14 residues. The CDR3 nucleotides read TGTGCCAGCAATGGGGCGGGCGGGGCCAACGTCCTGACTTTC. Encoded protein: CASNGAGGANVLTF.

The J gene is TRBJ2-5, the V gene TRBV27; a weak D match, TRBD2 (6 bases). Germline values: CDR1 MNHEY, CDR2 SMNVEV (reference sequence). This CDR3 is built from 17 residues. V lost 2 bases and J 1 base, leaving 17 bases between the germline ends. The CDR3 reads CASSLEGRGVSQETQYF. In nucleotides, the CDR3 is TGTGCCAGCAGTTTAGAGGGGCGGGGAGTTTCCCAAGAGACCCAGTACTTC.

This clonotype showed up just a few times. The chain links TRBV7-2 to TRBJ1-2; the D is unclear. The V and J ends lost 4 bases and 10 bases respectively, with 13 bases between them. The V gene's germline CDR1 is SGHTA and CDR2 FQGNSA. This CDR3 region has 12 residues. DNA of the CDR3: TGTGCCAGCAGCTCCTGGGCCCGAACCTACACCTTC. It specifies CASSSWARTYTF.

The chain uses TRBV12-3 or TRBV12-4 and TRBJ1-2; 8 nucleotides match TRBD1. The CDR3 covers 16 residues. Unmatched junction bases numbered 11, after V lost 6 bases and J lost 2 bases. CDR3 sequence (DNA): TGTGCCAGCAGCCTTCGGACAGGGACGGGGAACTATGGCTACACCTTC. Its translation is CASSLRTGTGNYGYTF.

This clonotype appeared many times. The chain employs TRBV15 and TRBJ2-7; no definite D call. CDR3 size: 13 residues. CDR1 and CDR2 (germline): LNHNV, YYDKDF (reference sequence). V was shortened by 6 bases and J by 1 base, with 10 bases between the two germline ends. The CDR3 DNA reads as TGTGCCACCAGTAATGGGGTATCCTACGAGCAGTACTTC. Protein: CATSNGVSYEQYF.

This chain links TRBV11-3 with TRBJ2-5; unclear D gene. Germline V gene data show CDR1 as SGHNT and CDR2 as YENEEA. CDR3 length: 12 amino acids. Trimming removed 4 bases at V and 3 bases at J, with 6 bases between. The CDR3, as DNA: TGTGCCAGCAGCTCGGATGAAGAGACCCAGTACTTC. The encoded protein is CASSSDEETQYF.

This clonotype was counted many times. The genes are TRBV28 and TRBJ2-5; 7 bases align to TRBD1. The V gene end was trimmed by 4 bases and the J gene end by 5 bases; junction bases not matched to a gene: 4. This CDR3 is 13 amino acids long. CDR1 and CDR2 (germline): MDHEN, SYDVKM. The DNA of the CDR3 is TGTGCCAGCAGTTCAGACAGGGCGGAGACCCAGTACTTC. Residues: CASSSDRAETQYF.

This clonotype has only a few counts. J is TRBJ1-6 and V is TRBV4-3, with D unresolved. The ends were cut back, 0 bases at V and 0 bases at J, with 9 bases in the middle. The CDR3 consists of 17 residues. Germline CDR1 LGHNA, CDR2 YSLEER. CDR3 protein: CASSQDNPSSYNSPLHF. CDR3 nucleotide sequence: TGCGCCAGCAGCCAAGATAATCCCAGCTCCTATAATTCACCCCTCCACTTT.

Only a few counts were recorded for this clonotype. The chain couples TRBV12-3 or TRBV12-4 to TRBJ2-2; D assignment may be TRBD1 or TRBD2 (6 bases each). The CDR3 totals 15 residues. The V end lost 3 bases, the J end lost 5 bases, and 13 bases lay between the germline ends. CDR3 DNA: TGTGCCAGCAGTTTTGGGGGGCTAGTGACCGGGGAGCTGTTTTTT. As protein: CASSFGGLVTGELFF.

This clonotype was observed a few times. The V call is TRBV7-2, the J call TRBJ2-3; 14 bases map to TRBD2. There are 17 residues in the CDR3. The trim removed 5 bases at V and 2 bases at J, leaving 6 bases unmatched. Germline CDR1 is SGHTA and CDR2 is FQGNSA. The CDR3 loop is CASSARLAGGTTDTQYF. In DNA form, the CDR3 reads TGTGCCAGCAGCGCCCGACTAGCGGGGGGGACCACAGATACGCAGTATTTT.

This clonotype has at least ten counts. The rearrangement uses TRBV7-2 and TRBJ2-5, with 7 bases fitting TRBD2. Germline CDR1 reads SGHTA; CDR2 reads FQGNSA. The CDR3 is 16 residues long. J was trimmed by 1 base and V by 1 base; bases with no gene match: 6. DNA of the CDR3: TGTGCCAGCAGCTTAGTACCTAGCGGTGTCCAAGAGACCCAGTACTTC. This gives the protein CASSLVPSGVQETQYF. Drawing the rest from reference TRBV7-2 and TRBJ2-5, the complete variable domain is GAGVSQSPSNKVTEKGKDVELRCDPISGHTALYWYRQSLGQGLEFLIYFQGNSAPDKSGLPSDRFSAERTGGSVSTLTIQRTQQEDSAVYLCASSLVPSGVQETQYFGPGTRLLVL.

The V gene is TRBV6-2 or TRBV6-3, the J gene TRBJ2-2; TRBD1 matches 8 bases. The CDR3 runs 20 residues. Germline V gene lookup returns CDR1 MNHEY and CDR2 SVGEGT. The V gene end was trimmed by 0 bases and the J gene end by 6 bases; junction bases not matched to a gene: 18. The CDR3 protein is CASSYSVPLGQGSSPGELFF. The CDR3 nucleotides read TGTGCCAGCAGTTACTCAGTTCCTCTAGGACAGGGCAGTAGCCCCGGGGAGCTGTTTTTT.

The rearrangement links TRBV30 to TRBJ2-1; D might be TRBD1 (8 bases). The germline V gene encodes CDR1 GTSNPN and CDR2 SVGIG (reference sequence). V lost 5 bases to trimming and J lost 1 base, with 15 bases between them. The CDR3 extends over 15 amino acids. DNA for the CDR3: TGTGCCTGGCAAAGCGGGACAGGATCCTACAATGAGCAGTTCTTC. Amino acid sequence: CAWQSGTGSYNEQFF.

The chain links TRBV2 to TRBJ2-1, with 13 bases aligning to TRBD2. With 6 bases clipped from V and 4 bases from J, the junction kept 6 bases outside the gene matches. CDR1 and CDR2 (germline): SNHLY, FYNNEI. The CDR3 has 16 amino acids. The chain's CDR3 is CASSPGTSGVYNEQFF. The DNA for the CDR3 is TGTGCCAGCAGCCCCGGGACTAGCGGGGTATACAATGAGCAGTTCTTC.

The V and J genes are TRBV3-1 and TRBJ2-1; 10 positions match TRBD2. Trimming removed 4 bases from V and 4 bases from J; junction bases left unmatched: 7. The germline gives CDR1 LGHDT, CDR2 YNNKEL (reference sequence). This CDR3 region has 16 residues. CDR3 DNA: TGTGCCAGCAGCCCCATTACTAGCGGGGTATACAATGAGCAGTTCTTC. Translation: CASSPITSGVYNEQFF.

The chain is built from TRBV12-3 or TRBV12-4 and TRBJ2-2, with a tentative D call TRBD1 (5 bases). Trimming took 6 bases from V and 6 from J, leaving 17 bases between them. The CDR3 totals 15 residues. This CDR3 is CASSPRQGWAGELFF. As DNA, the CDR3 is TGTGCCAGCAGCCCGAGGCAGGGTTGGGCCGGGGAGCTGTTTTTT.

This clonotype was picked up a small number of times. The chain recombines TRBV10-3 with TRBJ2-7; possible D gene TRBD2, 7 bases. V gave up 4 bases and J gave up 1 base, with 14 bases separating them. Germline V gene sequence: CDR1 ENHRY, CDR2 SYGVKD. The CDR3 is made up of 15 amino acids. The CDR3 coding sequence is TGTGCCATCAGTGGTGGGGGGGCACGATCCTACGAGCAGTACTTC. This encodes CAISGGGARSYEQYF.

At least ten counts were recorded for this clonotype. This chain joins TRBV5-1 and TRBJ2-3; D unresolved. Trimming pared 0 bases from V and 0 bases from J, leaving 8 bases between. CDR3 length: 15 amino acids. Looked up from germline, CDR1 is SGHRS and CDR2 is YFSETQ. This CDR3 is CASSLGAPSTDTQYF. For the CDR3, the DNA is TGCGCCAGCAGCTTGGGGGCACCGAGCACAGATACGCAGTATTTT.

This clonotype was counted between two and nine times. CDR3 DNA sequence: TGTGCCCGGGACTCCCCGGAGACCCAGTACTTC. Translated: CARDSPETQYF. This chain links TRBV9 with TRBJ2-5; a weak D match, TRBD2 (6 bases). The CDR3 runs to 11 residues. Germline V lookup: CDR1 SGDLS, CDR2 YYNGEE. Deletions cut 10 bases from V and 5 bases from J, with 12 bases between.

This clonotype showed up many times. The rearrangement links TRBV7-2 to TRBJ2-5; 10 bases map to TRBD1. The germline CDR1 and CDR2 sequences are SGHTA and FQGNSA. V shed 4 bases, J shed 7 bases, and the junction held 6 bases outside the gene matches. The CDR3 has 14 amino acids. Written as DNA, the CDR3 is TGTGCCAGCAGCTCGGGACAGGGGAGATGGACCCAGTACTTC. Protein: CASSSGQGRWTQYF.

There are many counts of this clonotype. The chain carries TRBV12-3 or TRBV12-4 and TRBJ1-6; perhaps TRBD1 as D (6 bases). Between the trimmed V and J ends, which lost 2 bases and 10 bases, there was a span of 15 bases. The CDR3 spans 15 residues. The CDR3 spells CASSLQAGEGSPLHF. Here the CDR3 DNA reads TGTGCCAGCAGTTTACAGGCAGGGGAGGGCTCACCCCTCCACTTT.

In its sample, this clonotype was seen a few times. The gene calls are TRBV20-1 and TRBJ2-2; no firm D call. The CDR3 spans 14 residues. V lost 3 bases and J 0 bases, leaving 8 bases between the germline ends. Germline V gene lookup returns CDR1 DFQATT and CDR2 SNEGSKA (reference sequence). The CDR3 sequence: CSARRQPNTGELFF. The CDR3 DNA reads as TGCAGTGCTAGGAGACAACCGAACACCGGGGAGCTGTTTTTT.

This clonotype came up a few times. The chain is built from TRBV12-3 or TRBV12-4 and TRBJ1-4, with 10 bases identical to TRBD1. The CDR3 is made up of 18 amino acids. J gave up 5 bases and V 4 bases, and 13 bases lay outside the gene matches. This CDR3 is CASSSGQGLGRSNEKLFF. The CDR3 bases are TGTGCCAGCAGTTCGGGACAGGGGTTAGGGAGGAGCAATGAAAAACTGTTTTTT.